The 12 T cell receptor beta chains listed next were all sequenced from one sample in a study of control samples from healthy donors and cancer patients. Sequenced by immunoSEQ multiplex PCR; TCRdb stores in-frame clones only, minus some. The table shows about 270,000 clones, with roughly 87% occurring only once. Input material: PBMCs. Receptors were obtained from a woman aged 60 to 75 with lung cancer.

The V call is TRBV9, the J call TRBJ1-2; D gene unclear. Germline lookup yields CDR1 SGDLS and CDR2 YYNGEE. The CDR3 length is 17 residues. Trimming cost V 1 base and J 2 bases, with 18 bases left between them. CDR3 coding DNA: TGTGCCAGCAGCGTAACACTGCTCAATCTAATAAACTATGGCTACACCTTC. Amino acids: CASSVTLLNLINYGYTF.

The chain is built from TRBV29-1 and TRBJ1-1; D unresolved. The germline V gene encodes CDR1 SQVTM and CDR2 ANQGSEA. Between the trimmed V and J ends, which lost 5 bases and 0 bases, there was a span of 4 bases. There are 11 residues in the CDR3. The CDR3 loop is CSVTVNTEAFF. DNA for the CDR3: TGCAGCGTTACAGTGAACACTGAAGCTTTCTTT.

This chain joins TRBV18 and TRBJ2-2, with 7 bases lining up with TRBD2. The CDR3 runs to 15 residues. The germline CDR1 and CDR2 sequences are KGHSH and LQKENI. V shed 6 bases, J shed 1 base, and the junction held 5 bases outside the gene matches. The CDR3 DNA is TGTGCCAGCTCGGAGCGGGAAGGGAACACCGGGGAGCTGTTTTTT. Translating it yields CASSEREGNTGELFF.

This chain joins TRBV5-1 and TRBJ2-1; 9 nucleotides match TRBD1. Germline CDR1 reads SGHRS; CDR2 reads YFSETQ. CDR3 length equals 14 residues. V lost 3 bases to trimming and J lost 7 bases; unmatched junction nucleotides: 5. Here the CDR3 reads CASSYRDRENEQFF. The CDR3 coding sequence is TGCGCCAGCAGCTACCGGGACAGGGAAAATGAGCAGTTCTTC.

V and J are TRBV5-4 and TRBJ2-2; 9 nucleotides agree with TRBD1. Germline V gives CDR1 SGHNT, CDR2 YYREEE (reference sequence). The trim removed 4 bases at V and 4 bases at J, leaving 8 bases unmatched. The CDR3 extends over 16 amino acids. This CDR3 is CASSPGQGRSTGELFF. The CDR3 DNA reads TGTGCCAGCAGCCCTGGACAGGGGAGATCCACCGGGGAGCTGTTTTTT.

The chain links TRBV30 to TRBJ2-7, with D maybe TRBD2 (6 bases). The CDR3 runs 14 residues. In germline, CDR1 is GTSNPN, CDR2 SVGIG (reference sequence). V lost 0 bases and J 6 bases, leaving 15 bases between the germline ends. DNA of the CDR3: TGTGCCTGGAGTGTATTAGGGACTCCGTCCGAGCAGTACTTC. It is translated as CAWSVLGTPSEQYF.

The chain carries TRBV29-1 and TRBJ2-5; D possibly corresponds to TRBD1 (6 bases). The V end was cut by 3 bases, the J end by 4 bases, with 9 bases between. Germline CDR1 reads SQVTM; CDR2 reads ANQGSEA. The CDR3 has 12 residues. The CDR3 loop reads CSVDPQGETQYF. CDR3 nucleotide sequence: TGCAGCGTTGATCCACAGGGAGAGACCCAGTACTTC.

The table lists this clone with a few counts. CDR3 region: CASSLLGTALQETQYF. CDR3 nucleotides: TGTGCCAGCAGCTTACTTGGAACGGCCCTTCAAGAGACCCAGTACTTC. The rearrangement uses TRBV7-3 and TRBJ2-5; D remains ambiguous. Trimming shortened V by 2 bases and J by 2 bases, and 15 bases separated the two germline ends. CDR1 and CDR2 from the germline V gene are SGHTA and FQGTGA. The CDR3 consists of 16 residues.

The rearrangement uses TRBV2 and TRBJ2-2, with 7 nucleotides matching TRBD1. CDR3 length: 15 residues. Per the germline V gene, CDR1 is SNHLY and CDR2 is FYNNEI. With 6 bases clipped from V and 6 bases from J, the junction kept 10 bases outside the gene matches. The CDR3 nucleotides are TGTGCCAGCAGGCCTGACAGGCAGGGGGCCGGGGAGCTGTTTTTT. Protein product: CASRPDRQGAGELFF. Variable domain in full (rest from reference TRBV2 and TRBJ2-2): EPEVTQTPSHQVTQMGQEVILRCVPISNHLYFYWYRQILGQKVEFLVSFYNNEISEKSEIFDDQFSVERPDGSNFTLKIRSTKLEDSAMYFCASRPDRQGAGELFFGEGSRLTVL.

Concerning this clone itself: Distinct nucleotide sequences in the sample also encode this CDR3. This chain uses TRBV7-3 with TRBJ1-1; unclear D gene. The CDR3 length is 13 residues. In germline, CDR1 is SGHTA, CDR2 FQGTGA. Trimming pared 5 bases from V and 0 bases from J, leaving 7 bases between. Here the CDR3 DNA reads TGTGCCAGCAGCCCCTCTTTGAACACTGAAGCTTTCTTT. Its protein is CASSPSLNTEAFF.

This clone was observed once. The rearrangement uses TRBV30 and TRBJ2-7; D gene uncertain. Trimming took 1 base from V and 4 from J, leaving 5 bases between them. Germline loops: CDR1 GTSNPN, CDR2 SVGIG (reference sequence). The CDR3 is made up of 11 amino acids. DNA for the CDR3: TGTGCCTGGAGTGGTGCTTACGAGCAGTACTTC. Translation: CAWSGAYEQYF.

The chain links TRBV12-3 or TRBV12-4 to TRBJ1-2; D is possibly TRBD1 (5 bases). V shed 4 bases and J shed 3 bases, with 9 bases lying between them. The CDR3 is made up of 13 amino acids. The CDR3 reads CASSWGYDYGYTF. CDR3 DNA: TGTGCCAGCAGTTGGGGGTACGACTATGGCTACACCTTC.